Each of the 9 T cell receptor beta chains below was sequenced from the same sample in a study of response to subunit inactivated influenza vaccine. MiXCR was run by TCRdb on the RT-PCR reads, yielding one entry per CDR3 protein. The table shows hundreds of thousands of distinct CDR3 sequences, with about 14% occurring only once. The material was PBMCs from blood, obtained 14 days before vaccination. These receptors were obtained from a man in his forties or fifties who received an inactivated influenza vaccine.

The gene calls are TRBV19 and TRBJ1-6, with D perhaps matching TRBD1 (6 bases). V was clipped by 9 bases and J by 10 bases, with 28 bases between them. Germline assignment: CDR1 LNHDA and CDR2 SQIVND (reference sequence). The CDR3 runs to 17 residues. The CDR3: CASSRGLLAFRDSPLHF. CDR3 coding DNA: TGTGCCAGCAGCAGGGGATTATTAGCTTTCCGAGACTCACCCCTCCACTTT.

The rearrangement links TRBV6-5 to TRBJ1-4; D possibly corresponds to TRBD1 (6 bases). The CDR3 consists of 14 residues. Trimming took off 4 bases at V and 8 bases at J, with 14 bases between the two ends. Per the germline V gene, CDR1 is MNHEY and CDR2 is SVGAGI. CDR3 protein: CASSFPGQTEKLFF. The DNA of the CDR3 is TGTGCCAGCAGTTTCCCGGGACAAACGGAAAAACTGTTTTTT.

This clonotype has more than one count but fewer than ten. This rearrangement joins TRBV5-1 to TRBJ2-1; no reliable D call. V lost 4 bases and J lost 8, with 16 bases in between. Germline V gene data show CDR1 as SGHRS and CDR2 as YFSETQ. This CDR3 comprises 14 residues. The CDR3 nucleotides read TGCGCCAGCAGCGTTACCCTCAGGAGCGATGAGCAGTTCTTC. It encodes CASSVTLRSDEQFF.

This chain uses TRBV20-1 with TRBJ2-7; possible D gene TRBD2, 6 bases. The CDR3 runs 13 residues. Germline V gene sequence: CDR1 DFQATT, CDR2 SNEGSKA (reference sequence). The ends were cut back, 6 bases at V and 5 bases at J, with 17 bases in the middle. This CDR3 reads CSAVRVGGDEQYF. CDR3 DNA sequence: TGCAGTGCCGTACGTGTCGGCGGGGACGAGCAGTACTTC.

This clonotype was seen many times. V gene TRBV3-1 combines with J gene TRBJ1-2; no definite D call. Germline V CDR1 and CDR2: LGHDT, YNNKEL (reference sequence). There are 16 residues in the CDR3. Trimming stripped 4 bases from V and 8 bases from J, with 23 bases between. CDR3 in DNA: TGTGCCAGCAGCCCCAACTTATGGACCGCCACGGTCGGCTACACCTTC. It codes for CASSPNLWTATVGYTF.

This clonotype was seen only a few times. This chain connects TRBV6-2 or TRBV6-3 to TRBJ2-3, with D tentatively TRBD1 or TRBD2 (7 bases each). CDR1 MNHEY and CDR2 SVGEGT come from the germline V gene. Trimming shortened V by 0 bases and J by 2 bases, and 18 bases separated the two germline ends. The CDR3 loop spans 18 amino acids. The CDR3 coding sequence is TGTGCCAGCAGTTACTCTTTTGGGGGGGGACAGTACACAGATACGCAGTATTTT. Translation: CASSYSFGGGQYTDTQYF.

This clonotype was found a few times. This chain connects TRBV6-2 or TRBV6-3 to TRBJ2-7; D is tentatively TRBD1 or TRBD2 (5 bases each). CDR1 is MNHEY and CDR2 is SVGEGT in the germline V gene. This CDR3 is 14 amino acids long. Trimming left V 7 bases short and J 6 bases short, with 19 bases between. CDR3 region: CASMPRDGFSEQYF. CDR3 bases: TGTGCCAGCATGCCCCGGGACGGCTTCTCCGAGCAGTACTTC.

The chain uses TRBV27 and TRBJ2-7; D gene unclear. CDR3 length: 15 residues. Trimming cost V 7 bases and J 2 bases, with 18 bases left between them. Germline CDR1 reads MNHEY; CDR2 reads SMNVEV (reference sequence). The CDR3 loop is CASKPPGLAAYEQYF. The DNA of the CDR3 is TGTGCCAGCAAGCCTCCGGGTCTTGCTGCCTACGAGCAGTACTTC.

The chain is built from TRBV29-1 and TRBJ1-1; D remains ambiguous. Germline V lookup: CDR1 SQVTM, CDR2 ANQGSEA. This CDR3 has 12 residues. Trimming took off 2 bases at V and 6 bases at J, with 10 bases between the two ends. The CDR3, as DNA: TGCAGCGTTGAACGGGGAGTAGCTGAAGCTTTCTTT. It encodes CSVERGVAEAFF.